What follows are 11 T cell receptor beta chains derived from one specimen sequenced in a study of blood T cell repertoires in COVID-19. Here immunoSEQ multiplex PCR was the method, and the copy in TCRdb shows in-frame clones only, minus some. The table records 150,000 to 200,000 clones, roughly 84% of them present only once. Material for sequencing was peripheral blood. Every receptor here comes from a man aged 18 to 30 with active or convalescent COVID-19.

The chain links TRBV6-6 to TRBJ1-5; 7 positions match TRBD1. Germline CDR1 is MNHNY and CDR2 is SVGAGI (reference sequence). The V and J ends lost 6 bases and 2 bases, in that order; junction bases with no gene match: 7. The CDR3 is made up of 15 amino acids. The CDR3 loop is CASSLAGTGNQPQHF. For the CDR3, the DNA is TGTGCCAGCAGCCTAGCCGGGACAGGCAATCAGCCCCAGCATTTT.

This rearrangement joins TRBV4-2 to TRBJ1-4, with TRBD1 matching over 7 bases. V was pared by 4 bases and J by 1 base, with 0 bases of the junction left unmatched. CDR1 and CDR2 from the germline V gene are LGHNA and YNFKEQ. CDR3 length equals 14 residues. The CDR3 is CASSPGGTNEKLFF. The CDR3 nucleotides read TGTGCCAGCAGCCCAGGGGGAACTAATGAAAAACTGTTTTTT.

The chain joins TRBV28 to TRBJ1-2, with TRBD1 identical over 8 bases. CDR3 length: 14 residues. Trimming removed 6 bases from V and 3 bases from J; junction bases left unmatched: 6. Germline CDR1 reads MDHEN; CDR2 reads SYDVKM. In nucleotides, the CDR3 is TGTGCCAGCAGGGATAAGGACAGGGACTATGGCTACACCTTC. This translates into CASRDKDRDYGYTF.

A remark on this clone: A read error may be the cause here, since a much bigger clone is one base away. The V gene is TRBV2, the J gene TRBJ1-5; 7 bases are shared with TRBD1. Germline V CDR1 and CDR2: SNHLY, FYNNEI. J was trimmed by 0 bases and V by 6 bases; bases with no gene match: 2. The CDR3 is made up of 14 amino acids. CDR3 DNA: TGTGCCAGCAGGGGACAGTATAGCAATCAGCCCCAGCATTTT. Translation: CASRGQYSNQPQHF.

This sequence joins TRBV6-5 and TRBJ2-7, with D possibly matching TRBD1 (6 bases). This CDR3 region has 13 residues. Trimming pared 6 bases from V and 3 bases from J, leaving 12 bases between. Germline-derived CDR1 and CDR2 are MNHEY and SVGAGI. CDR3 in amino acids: CASSRDRIYEQYF. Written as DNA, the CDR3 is TGTGCCAGCAGCCGTGACAGGATCTACGAGCAGTACTTC.

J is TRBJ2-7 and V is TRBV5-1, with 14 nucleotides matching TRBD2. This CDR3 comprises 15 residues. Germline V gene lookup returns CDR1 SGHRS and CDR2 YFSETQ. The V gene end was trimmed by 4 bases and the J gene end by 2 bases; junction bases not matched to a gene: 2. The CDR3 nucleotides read TGCGCCAGCAGCCGACTAGCGGGAGGGACCTACGAGCAGTACTTC. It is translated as CASSRLAGGTYEQYF.

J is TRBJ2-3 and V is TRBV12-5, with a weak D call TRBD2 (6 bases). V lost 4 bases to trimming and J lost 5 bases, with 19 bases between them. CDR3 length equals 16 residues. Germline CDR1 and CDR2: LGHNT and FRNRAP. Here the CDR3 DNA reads TGTGCTAGTGGTTCCGGCGGGGCAAGTAGGTTAGATACGCAGTATTTT. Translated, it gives CASGSGGASRLDTQYF.

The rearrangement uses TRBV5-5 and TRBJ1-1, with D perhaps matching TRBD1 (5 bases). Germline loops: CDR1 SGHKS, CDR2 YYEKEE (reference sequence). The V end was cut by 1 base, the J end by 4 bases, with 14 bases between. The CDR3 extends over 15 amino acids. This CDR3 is CASSLPRVPGTEAFF. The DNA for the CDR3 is TGTGCCAGCAGCTTGCCCAGGGTCCCAGGCACTGAAGCTTTCTTT.

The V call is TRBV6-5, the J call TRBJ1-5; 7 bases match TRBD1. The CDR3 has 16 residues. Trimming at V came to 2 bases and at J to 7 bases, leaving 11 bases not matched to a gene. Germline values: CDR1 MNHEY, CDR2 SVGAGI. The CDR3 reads CASSYGTAGVGQPQHF. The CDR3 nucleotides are TGTGCCAGCAGTTACGGGACAGCGGGGGTAGGCCAGCCCCAGCATTTT.

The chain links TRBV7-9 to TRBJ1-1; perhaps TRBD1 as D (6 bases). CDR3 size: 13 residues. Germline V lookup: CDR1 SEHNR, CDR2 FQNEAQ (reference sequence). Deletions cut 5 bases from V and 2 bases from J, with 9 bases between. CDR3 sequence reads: CASSKTGNTEAFF. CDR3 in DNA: TGTGCCAGCAGCAAGACAGGAAACACTGAAGCTTTCTTT.

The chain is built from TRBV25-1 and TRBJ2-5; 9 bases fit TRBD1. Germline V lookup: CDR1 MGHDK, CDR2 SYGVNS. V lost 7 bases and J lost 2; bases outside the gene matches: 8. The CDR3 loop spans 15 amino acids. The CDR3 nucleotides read TGTGCCAGCACCCCGGACAGGGGAGGGCAAGAGACCCAGTACTTC. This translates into CASTPDRGGQETQYF. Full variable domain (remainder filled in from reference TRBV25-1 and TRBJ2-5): EADIYQTPRYLVIGTGKKITLECSQTMGHDKMYWYQQDPGMELHLIHYSYGVNSTEKGDLSSESTVSRIRTEHFPLTLESARPSHTSQYLCASTPDRGGQETQYFGPGTRLLVL.